Following are 9 T cell receptor beta chains from one sample sequenced in a study of blood T cell repertoires in COVID-19. Sequencing was performed with immunoSEQ multiplex PCR; in TCRdb, only in-frame clones are kept and a portion is missing. Seen here are fewer than 150,000 clones, almost 85% observed once, and the top ten hold around 12%. Sequencing used peripheral blood. These receptors were taken from a woman aged 25 to 39 who had recovered from COVID-19.

The sample holds a few counts of this clone. V gene TRBV4-1 combines with J gene TRBJ1-2, with 8 positions matching TRBD1. The CDR3 is made up of 16 amino acids. Per germline, CDR1 MGHRA and CDR2 YSYEKL. The trim removed 0 bases at V and 8 bases at J, leaving 11 bases unmatched. For the CDR3, the DNA is TGCGCCAGCAGCCAAGACCCACAGGGGGTCGGGGGGGGCTACACCTTC. Its protein is CASSQDPQGVGGGYTF.

The chain uses TRBV18 and TRBJ1-6; TRBD1 is a possible D gene (6 bases). V was trimmed by 5 bases and J by 6 bases, leaving 23 bases between them. CDR1 KGHSH and CDR2 LQKENI come from the germline V gene. The CDR3 is made up of 18 amino acids. The CDR3 DNA sequence: TGTGCCAGCTCATCCGGACAGCCTTCCCGGATTCTTAATTCACCCCTCCACTTT. Protein product: CASSSGQPSRILNSPLHF.

V gene TRBV19 combines with J gene TRBJ1-2; a possible D gene is TRBD1 (6 bases). There are 15 residues in the CDR3. Germline V gives CDR1 LNHDA, CDR2 SQIVND (reference sequence). Trimming stripped 3 bases from V and 8 bases from J, with 19 bases between. CDR3 sequence reads: CASSITGTGFFGYTF. As DNA, the CDR3 is TGTGCCAGTAGTATTACAGGGACGGGTTTCTTCGGCTACACCTTC.

The chain carries TRBV3-1 (or the pseudogene TRBV3-2) and TRBJ1-1; a weak D match, TRBD1 (5 bases). V was shortened by 1 base and J by 2 bases, with 11 bases between the two germline ends. The CDR3 is 15 amino acids. CDR1 is LGHDT, CDR2 YNNKEL, per germline (reference sequence). CDR3 residues: CASSQGTGSNTEAFF. CDR3 DNA: TGTGCCAGCAGCCAAGGTACAGGATCAAACACTGAAGCTTTCTTT.

This clone appeared a single time. The V call is TRBV6-1, the J call TRBJ2-3; tentatively, D is TRBD1 (5 bases). Per germline, CDR1 MNHNS and CDR2 SASEGT. V was shortened by 2 bases and J by 0 bases, with 9 bases between the two germline ends. This CDR3 spans 15 amino acids. This chain's CDR3 is CASSEWGQSTDTQYF. In DNA, the CDR3 is TGTGCCAGCAGTGAATGGGGCCAAAGCACAGATACGCAGTATTTT.

This sequence joins TRBV9 and TRBJ1-3; 7 bases are a match to TRBD1. After removal of 3 bases from V and 0 bases from J, the junction contained 3 bases not matched to a gene. Germline V gene sequence: CDR1 SGDLS, CDR2 YYNGEE. The CDR3 sequence is 15 residues long. CDR3 nucleotide sequence: TGTGCCAGCAGCGCCTCAGGGGGCTCTGGAAACACCATATATTTT. This encodes CASSASGGSGNTIYF. The full variable domain, completed using reference TRBV9 and TRBJ1-3, is DSGVTQTPKHLITATGQRVTLRCSPRSGDLSVYWYQQSLDQGLQFLIQYYNGEERAKGNILERFSAQQFPDLHSELNLSSLELGDSALYFCASSASGGSGNTIYFGEGSWLTVV.

This clone was seen a handful of times. The chain has TRBV9 and TRBJ1-2; D gene ambiguous. The CDR3 runs to 15 residues. With 2 bases removed from V and 4 bases from J, the gap between germline ends came to 15 bases. From germline, CDR1 is SGDLS and CDR2 YYNGEE. CDR3 protein: CASSVAPGYTYGYTF. CDR3 nucleotides: TGTGCCAGCAGCGTCGCTCCGGGATACACCTATGGCTACACCTTC. The complete variable domain, with remaining parts taken from reference TRBV9 and TRBJ1-2, reads DSGVTQTPKHLITATGQRVTLRCSPRSGDLSVYWYQQSLDQGLQFLIQYYNGEERAKGNILERFSAQQFPDLHSELNLSSLELGDSALYFCASSVAPGYTYGYTFGSGTRLTVV.

The V and J genes are TRBV5-6 and TRBJ2-1; TRBD1 is a possible D gene (5 bases). V was cut by 4 bases and J by 8 bases, with 10 bases left in between. The length of the CDR3 is 12 residues. The germline gives CDR1 SGHDT, CDR2 YYEEEE. CDR3 DNA: TGTGCCAGCAGCACCGACAGTGATGAGCAGTTCTTC. Translating gives CASSTDSDEQFF.

V and J are TRBV27 and TRBJ1-2, with 7 nucleotides matching TRBD1. From germline, CDR1 is MNHEY and CDR2 SMNVEV (reference sequence). The CDR3 consists of 13 residues. V trimming: 6 bases; J trimming: 13 bases; junction bases outside the gene matches: 14. The CDR3 loop is CASSLNRQGPRTF. DNA for the CDR3: TGTGCCAGCAGCCTAAACCGACAGGGCCCCCGCACCTTC.